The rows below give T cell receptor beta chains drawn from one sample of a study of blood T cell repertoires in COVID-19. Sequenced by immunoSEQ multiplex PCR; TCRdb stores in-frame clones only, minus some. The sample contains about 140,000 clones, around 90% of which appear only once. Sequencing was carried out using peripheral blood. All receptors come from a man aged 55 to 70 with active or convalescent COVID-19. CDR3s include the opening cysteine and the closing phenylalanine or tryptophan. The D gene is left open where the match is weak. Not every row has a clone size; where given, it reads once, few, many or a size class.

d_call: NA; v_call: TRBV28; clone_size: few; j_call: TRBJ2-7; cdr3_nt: TGTGCCAGCAGATCAACAGGGAATTACGAGCAGTACTTC; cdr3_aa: CASRSTGNYEQYF
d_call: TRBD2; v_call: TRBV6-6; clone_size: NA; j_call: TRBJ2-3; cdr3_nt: TGTGCCAGCAGTTATATAGCGGGGGACTCAGATACGCAGTATTTT; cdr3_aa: CASSYIAGDSDTQYF
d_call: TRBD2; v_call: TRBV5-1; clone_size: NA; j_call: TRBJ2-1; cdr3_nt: TGCGCCAGCAGCTTGAGCCCTAGCGGAAATGAGCAGTTCTTC; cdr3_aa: CASSLSPSGNEQFF
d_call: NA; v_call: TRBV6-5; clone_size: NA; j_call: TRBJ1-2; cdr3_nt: TGTGCCAGCAGTTACCTGGGACAAAACTATGGCTACACCTTC; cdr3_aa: CASSYLGQNYGYTF
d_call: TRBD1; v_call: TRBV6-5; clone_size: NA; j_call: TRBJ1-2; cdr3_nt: TGTGCCAGCAGTTACCCAGGGGGTTTATATGGCTACACCTTC; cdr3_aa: CASSYPGGLYGYTF
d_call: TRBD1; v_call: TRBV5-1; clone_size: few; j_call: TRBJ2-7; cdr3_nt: TGCGCCAGCAGCACCGGGACAGGCTCCTACGAGCAGTACTTC; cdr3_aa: CASSTGTGSYEQYF
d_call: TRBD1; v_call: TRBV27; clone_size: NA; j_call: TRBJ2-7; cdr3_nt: TGTGCCAGCAAGGACAGGACAGGGTCCTACGAGCAGTACTTC; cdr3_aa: CASKDRTGSYEQYF
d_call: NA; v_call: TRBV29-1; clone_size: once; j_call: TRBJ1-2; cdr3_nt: TGCAGCGGCTCCGGGAGCCGTGGAGGCTACACCTTC; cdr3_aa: CSGSGSRGGYTF
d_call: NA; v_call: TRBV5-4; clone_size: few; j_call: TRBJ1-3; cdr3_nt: TGTGCCAGCAGCTTGGGAGGGGGGGTCTCCGGAAACACCATATATTTT; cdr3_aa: CASSLGGGVSGNTIYF
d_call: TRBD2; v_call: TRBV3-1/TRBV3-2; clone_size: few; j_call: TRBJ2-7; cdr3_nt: TGTGCCAGCAGCCCCTTAGCGGGACGCGAGCAGTACTTC; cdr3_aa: CASSPLAGREQYF
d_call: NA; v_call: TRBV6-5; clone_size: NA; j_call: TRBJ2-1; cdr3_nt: TGTGCCAGCAGTCCGACAGCCAGCTCCTACAATGAGCAGTTCTTC; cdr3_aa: CASSPTASSYNEQFF
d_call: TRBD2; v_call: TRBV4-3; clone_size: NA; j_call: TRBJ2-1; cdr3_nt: TGCGCCAGCAGCCAAGATTTGGAGACTAGCTTTTACAATGAGCAGTTCTTC; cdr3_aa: CASSQDLETSFYNEQFF
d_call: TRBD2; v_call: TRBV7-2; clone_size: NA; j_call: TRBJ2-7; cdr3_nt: TGTGCCAGCAGCTTAACACTTCTAGCGGGACGCGAGCAGTACTTC; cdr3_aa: CASSLTLLAGREQYF
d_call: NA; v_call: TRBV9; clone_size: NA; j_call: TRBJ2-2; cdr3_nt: TGTGCCAGCAGCCCAGGACTATCGTTCACCGGGGAGCTGTTTTTT; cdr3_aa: CASSPGLSFTGELFF
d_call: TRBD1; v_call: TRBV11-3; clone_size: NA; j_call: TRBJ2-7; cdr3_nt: TGTGCCAGCAGCCCTGGACAGGCGCCCTACGAGCAGTACTTC; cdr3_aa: CASSPGQAPYEQYF
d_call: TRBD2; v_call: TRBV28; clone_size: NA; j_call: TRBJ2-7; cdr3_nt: TGTGCCAGCGGGAATGGCGGGAGTGGGTCCTACGAGCAGTACTTC; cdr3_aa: CASGNGGSGSYEQYF
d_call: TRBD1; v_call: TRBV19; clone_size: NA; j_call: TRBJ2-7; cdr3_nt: TGTGCCAGTAGTATGAACGGACAGGTGGTTGACGAGCAGTACTTC; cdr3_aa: CASSMNGQVVDEQYF
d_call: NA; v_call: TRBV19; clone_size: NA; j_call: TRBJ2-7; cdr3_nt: TGTGCCACCCTAATCCCCGAGCAGTACTTC; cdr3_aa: CATLIPEQYF
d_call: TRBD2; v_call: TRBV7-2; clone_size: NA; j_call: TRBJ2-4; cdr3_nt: TGTGCCAGCAGCTTAGGTGGCCTAGCGGGATGGGGCAAAAACATTCAGTACTTC; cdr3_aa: CASSLGGLAGWGKNIQYF
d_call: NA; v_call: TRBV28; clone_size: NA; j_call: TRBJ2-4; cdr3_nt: TGTGCCAGCAGTTTATGGGCCACGCAGGGTTCCAAAAACATTCAGTACTTC; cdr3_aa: CASSLWATQGSKNIQYF